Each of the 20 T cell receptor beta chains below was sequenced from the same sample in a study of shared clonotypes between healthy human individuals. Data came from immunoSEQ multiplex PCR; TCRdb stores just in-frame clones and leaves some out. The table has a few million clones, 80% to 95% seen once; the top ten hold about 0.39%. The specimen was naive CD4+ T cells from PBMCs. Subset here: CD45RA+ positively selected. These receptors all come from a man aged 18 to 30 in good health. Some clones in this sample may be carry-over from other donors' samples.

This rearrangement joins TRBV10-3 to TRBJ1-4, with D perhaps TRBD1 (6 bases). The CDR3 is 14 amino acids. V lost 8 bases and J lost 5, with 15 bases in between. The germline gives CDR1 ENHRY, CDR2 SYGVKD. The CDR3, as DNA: TGTGCCATCGGTGGAGGGGGGAAGAATGAAAAACTGTTTTTT. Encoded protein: CAIGGGGKNEKLFF.

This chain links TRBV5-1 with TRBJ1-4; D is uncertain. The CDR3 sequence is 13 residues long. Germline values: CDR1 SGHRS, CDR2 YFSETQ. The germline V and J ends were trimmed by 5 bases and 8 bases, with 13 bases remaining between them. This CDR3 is CASRKARGEKLFF. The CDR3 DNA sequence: TGCGCCAGCAGGAAGGCAAGAGGGGAAAAACTGTTTTTT. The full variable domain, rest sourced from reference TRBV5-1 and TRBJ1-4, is KAGVTQTPRYLIKTRGQQVTLSCSPISGHRSVSWYQQTPGQGLQFLFEYFSETQRNKGNFPGRFSGRQFSNSRSEMNVSTLELGDSALYLCASRKARGEKLFFGSGTQLSVL.

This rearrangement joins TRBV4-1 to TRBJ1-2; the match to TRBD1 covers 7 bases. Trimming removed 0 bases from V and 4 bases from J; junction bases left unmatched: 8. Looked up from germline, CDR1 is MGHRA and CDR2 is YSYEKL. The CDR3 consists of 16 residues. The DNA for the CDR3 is TGCGCCAGCAGCCAAGAAACTGCGGGACAGTCCTATGGCTACACCTTC. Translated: CASSQETAGQSYGYTF.

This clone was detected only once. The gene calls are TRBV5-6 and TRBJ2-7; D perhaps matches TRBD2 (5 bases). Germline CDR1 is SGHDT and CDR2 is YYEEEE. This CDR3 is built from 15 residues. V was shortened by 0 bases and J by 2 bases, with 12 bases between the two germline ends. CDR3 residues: CASSLVERKTYEQYF. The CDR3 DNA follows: TGTGCCAGCAGCTTGGTGGAGCGGAAAACCTACGAGCAGTACTTC.

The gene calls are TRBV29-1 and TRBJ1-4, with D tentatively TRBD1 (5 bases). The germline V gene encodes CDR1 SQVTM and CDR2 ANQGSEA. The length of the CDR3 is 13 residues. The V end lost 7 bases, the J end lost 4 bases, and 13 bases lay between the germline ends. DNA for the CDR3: TGCAGCGCACGACAGATATTTAATGAAAAACTGTTTTTT. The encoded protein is CSARQIFNEKLFF. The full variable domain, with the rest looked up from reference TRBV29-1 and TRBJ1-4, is SAVISQKPSRDICQRGTSLTIQCQVDSQVTMMFWYRQQPGQSLTLIATANQGSEATYESGFVIDKFPISRPNLTFSTLTVSNMSPEDSSIYLCSARQIFNEKLFFGSGTQLSVL.

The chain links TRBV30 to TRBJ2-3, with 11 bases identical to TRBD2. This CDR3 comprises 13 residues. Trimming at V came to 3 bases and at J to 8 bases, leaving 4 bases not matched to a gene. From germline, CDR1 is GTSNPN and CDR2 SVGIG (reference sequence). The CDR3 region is CAWRLAGVATQYF. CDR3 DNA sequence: TGTGCCTGGAGACTAGCGGGAGTCGCTACGCAGTATTTT.

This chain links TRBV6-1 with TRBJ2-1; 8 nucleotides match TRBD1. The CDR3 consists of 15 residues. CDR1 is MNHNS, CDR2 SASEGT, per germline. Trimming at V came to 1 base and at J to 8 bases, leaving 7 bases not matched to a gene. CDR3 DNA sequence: TGTGCCAGCAGTGAAGTGGACAGGGTAAGGTATGAGCAGTTCTTC. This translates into CASSEVDRVRYEQFF.

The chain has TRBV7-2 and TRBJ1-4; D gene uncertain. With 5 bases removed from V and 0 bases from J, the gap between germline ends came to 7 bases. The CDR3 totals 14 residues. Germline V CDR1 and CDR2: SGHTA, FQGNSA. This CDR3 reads CASSPIATNEKLFF. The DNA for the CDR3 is TGTGCCAGCAGCCCGATTGCAACTAATGAAAAACTGTTTTTT.

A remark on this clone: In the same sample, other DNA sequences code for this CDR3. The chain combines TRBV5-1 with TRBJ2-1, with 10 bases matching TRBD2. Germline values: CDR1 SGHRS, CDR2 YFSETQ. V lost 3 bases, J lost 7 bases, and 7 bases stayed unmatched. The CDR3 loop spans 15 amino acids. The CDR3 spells CASSSGLAGANEQFF. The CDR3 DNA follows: TGCGCCAGCAGCTCGGGGCTAGCGGGAGCAAATGAGCAGTTCTTC.

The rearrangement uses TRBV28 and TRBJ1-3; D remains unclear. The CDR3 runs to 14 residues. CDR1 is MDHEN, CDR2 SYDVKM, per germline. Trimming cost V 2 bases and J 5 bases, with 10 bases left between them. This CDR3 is CASSLPGSRNTIYF. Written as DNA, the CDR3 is TGTGCCAGCAGTTTACCGGGTTCTAGAAACACCATATATTTT.

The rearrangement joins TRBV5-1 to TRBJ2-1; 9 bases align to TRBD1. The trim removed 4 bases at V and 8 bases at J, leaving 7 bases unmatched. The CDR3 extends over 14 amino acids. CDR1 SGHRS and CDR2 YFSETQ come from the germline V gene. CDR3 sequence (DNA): TGCGCCAGCAGCGTACAGGGGGCACTCGATGAGCAGTTCTTC. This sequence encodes CASSVQGALDEQFF.

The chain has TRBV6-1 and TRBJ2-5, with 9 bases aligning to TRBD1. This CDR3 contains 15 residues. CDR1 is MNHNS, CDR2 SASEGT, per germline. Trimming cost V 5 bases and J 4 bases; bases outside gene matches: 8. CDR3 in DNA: TGTGCCAGCAGTCTAACAGGGACAGGGAGAGAGACCCAGTACTTC. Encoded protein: CASSLTGTGRETQYF.

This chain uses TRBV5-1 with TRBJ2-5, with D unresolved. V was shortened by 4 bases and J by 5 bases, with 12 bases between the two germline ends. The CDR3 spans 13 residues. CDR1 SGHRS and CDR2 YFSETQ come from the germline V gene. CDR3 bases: TGCGCCAGCAGCCGTCACAGTGGGGAGACCCAGTACTTC. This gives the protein CASSRHSGETQYF.

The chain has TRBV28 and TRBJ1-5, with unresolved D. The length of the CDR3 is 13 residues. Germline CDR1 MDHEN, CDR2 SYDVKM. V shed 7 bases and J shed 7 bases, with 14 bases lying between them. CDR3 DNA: TGTGCCAGCACCAAACTGGTGGTACAGCCCCAGCATTTT. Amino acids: CASTKLVVQPQHF.

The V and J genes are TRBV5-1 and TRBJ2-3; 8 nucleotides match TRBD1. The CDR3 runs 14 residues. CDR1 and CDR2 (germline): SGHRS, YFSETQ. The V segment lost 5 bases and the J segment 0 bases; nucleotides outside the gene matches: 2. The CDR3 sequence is CASRGTGSTDTQYF. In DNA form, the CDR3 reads TGCGCCAGCAGAGGGACAGGTAGCACAGATACGCAGTATTTT.

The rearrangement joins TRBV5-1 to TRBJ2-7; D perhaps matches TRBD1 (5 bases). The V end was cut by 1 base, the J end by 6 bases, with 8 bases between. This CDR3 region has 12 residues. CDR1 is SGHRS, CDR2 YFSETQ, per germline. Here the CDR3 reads CASSLQGSEQYF. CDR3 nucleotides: TGCGCCAGCAGCTTGCAGGGTTCCGAGCAGTACTTC.

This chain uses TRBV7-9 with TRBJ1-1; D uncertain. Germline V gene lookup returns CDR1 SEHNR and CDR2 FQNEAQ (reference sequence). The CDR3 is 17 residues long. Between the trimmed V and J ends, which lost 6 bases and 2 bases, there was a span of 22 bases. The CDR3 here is CASSWPTFGQLNTEAFF. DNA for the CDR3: TGTGCCAGCAGTTGGCCCACGTTTGGCCAACTTAACACTGAAGCTTTCTTT.

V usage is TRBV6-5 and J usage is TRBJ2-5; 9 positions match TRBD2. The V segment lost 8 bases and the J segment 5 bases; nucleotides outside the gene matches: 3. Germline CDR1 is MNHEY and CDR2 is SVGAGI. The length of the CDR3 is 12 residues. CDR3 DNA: TGTGCCAGCCGGAGCGGGAGGGAGACCCAGTACTTC. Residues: CASRSGRETQYF.

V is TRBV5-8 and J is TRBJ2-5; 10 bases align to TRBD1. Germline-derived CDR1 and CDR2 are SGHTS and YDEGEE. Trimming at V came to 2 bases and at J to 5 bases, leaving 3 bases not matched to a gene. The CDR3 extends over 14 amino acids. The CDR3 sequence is CASSFDRGLETQYF. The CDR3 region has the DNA TGTGCCAGCAGCTTCGACAGGGGGCTGGAGACCCAGTACTTC.

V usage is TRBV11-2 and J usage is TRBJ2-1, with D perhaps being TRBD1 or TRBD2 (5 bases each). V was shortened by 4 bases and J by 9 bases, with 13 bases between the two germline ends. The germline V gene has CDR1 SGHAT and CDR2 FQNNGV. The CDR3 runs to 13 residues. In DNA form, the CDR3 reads TGTGCCAGCAGCTCCCAGGGAGTGGGTGAGCAGTTCTTC. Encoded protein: CASSSQGVGEQFF. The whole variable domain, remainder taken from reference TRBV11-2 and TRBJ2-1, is EAGVAQSPRYKIIEKRQSVAFWCNPISGHATLYWYQQILGQGPKLLIQFQNNGVVDDSQLPKDRFSAERLKGVDSTLKIQPAKLEDSAVYLCASSSQGVGEQFFGPGTRLTVL.